This entry lists 4 T cell receptor beta chains sequenced from one sample in a study of T cells in Graves' hyperthyroidism and ophthalmopathy. RNA transcripts were the template for amplifying TCR beta CDR3 regions. First-round RT-PCR of the TCR CDR3 relied on the HTBI primer set. TCRdb ran MiXCR on the multiplex PCR reads and lists one entry per CDR3 protein. The sample holds more than 250,000 distinct CDR3 sequences, 13% to 15% seen once. Source material: blood. The origin of the receptors is a woman aged 45-65 years with Graves' hyperthyroidism that later progressed to Graves' ophthalmopathy.

This clonotype showed up many times. V usage is TRBV12-3 or TRBV12-4 and J usage is TRBJ2-1; 8 bases are a match to TRBD2. J lost 5 bases, V lost 4 bases, and 7 bases had no gene match. This CDR3 comprises 15 residues. DNA of the CDR3: TGTGCCAGCAGTTCTTACGGGACTAGTGACAATGAGCAGTTCTTC. Translation: CASSSYGTSDNEQFF.

The sample holds many counts of this clonotype. CDR3 DNA: TGTGCCAGCAGTTGGACAGGGGGCAAGACGAATGAAGCTTTCTTT. Amino acid sequence: CASSWTGGKTNEAFF. The V call is TRBV12-3 or TRBV12-4, the J call TRBJ1-1; 11 nucleotides match TRBD1. This CDR3 has 15 amino acids. Germline trimming cut 4 bases from V and 7 bases from J; bases unmatched to any gene: 8.

With regard to this clonotype: This may stem from a read error, because a much larger clone lies one nucleotide away. The chain carries TRBV2 and TRBJ1-2; D not certain. Germline values: CDR1 SNHLY, CDR2 FYNNEI. CDR3 length: 18 residues. With 6 bases removed from V and 2 bases from J, the gap between germline ends came to 25 bases. The CDR3 loop is CASRRSVAEFRRNYGYTF. For the CDR3, the DNA is TGTGCCAGCAGGAGGAGTGTGGCAGAATTCAGGAGGAACTATGGCTACACCTTC.

J is TRBJ2-7 and V is TRBV2; 9 nucleotides line up with TRBD1. V lost 8 bases and J lost 5; bases outside the gene matches: 13. The CDR3 covers 15 residues. Germline CDR1 and CDR2: SNHLY and FYNNEI. The CDR3 nucleotides are TGTGCCAGCGCCGAATCCGGGACAGGGTTCGACGAGCAGTACTTC. It codes for CASAESGTGFDEQYF.